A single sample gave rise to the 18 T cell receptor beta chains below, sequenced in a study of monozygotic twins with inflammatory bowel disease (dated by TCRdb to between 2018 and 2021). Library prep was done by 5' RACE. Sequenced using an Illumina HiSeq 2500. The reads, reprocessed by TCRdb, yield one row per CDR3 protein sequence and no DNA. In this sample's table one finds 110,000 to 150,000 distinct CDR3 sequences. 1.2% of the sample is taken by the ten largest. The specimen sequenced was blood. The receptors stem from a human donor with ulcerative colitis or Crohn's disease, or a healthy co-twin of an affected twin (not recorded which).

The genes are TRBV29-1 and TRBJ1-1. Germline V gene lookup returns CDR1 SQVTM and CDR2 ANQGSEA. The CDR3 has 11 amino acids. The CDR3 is CSVEGGTEAFF.

The CDR3 region is CSVKGLGFFEQFF. The V gene is TRBV29-1, the J gene TRBJ2-1; TCRdb designates TRBD2, a call that cannot be tested without DNA. Germline V lookup: CDR1 SQVTM, CDR2 ANQGSEA. This CDR3 region has 13 residues.

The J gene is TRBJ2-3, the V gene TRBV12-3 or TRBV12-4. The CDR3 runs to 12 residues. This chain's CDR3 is CASSPNTDTQYF.

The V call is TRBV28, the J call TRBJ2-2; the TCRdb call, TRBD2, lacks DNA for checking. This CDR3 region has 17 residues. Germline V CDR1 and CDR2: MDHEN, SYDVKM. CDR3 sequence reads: CASSSPGTSVTTGELFF.

CDR3 sequence: CASSELYSTGPEKLFF. The chain couples TRBV25-1 to TRBJ1-4; TCRdb's D call of TRBD1 is untestable without DNA. Germline CDR1 MGHDK, CDR2 SYGVNS. The CDR3 is made up of 16 amino acids.

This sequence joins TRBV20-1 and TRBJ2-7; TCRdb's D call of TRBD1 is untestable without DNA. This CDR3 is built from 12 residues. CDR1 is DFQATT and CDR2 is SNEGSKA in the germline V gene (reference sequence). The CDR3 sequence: CSAGQQIYEQYF.

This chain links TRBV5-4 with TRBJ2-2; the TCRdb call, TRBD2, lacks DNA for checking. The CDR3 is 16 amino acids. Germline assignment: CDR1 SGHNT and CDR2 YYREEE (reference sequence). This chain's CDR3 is CASSTGTSRNTGELFF.

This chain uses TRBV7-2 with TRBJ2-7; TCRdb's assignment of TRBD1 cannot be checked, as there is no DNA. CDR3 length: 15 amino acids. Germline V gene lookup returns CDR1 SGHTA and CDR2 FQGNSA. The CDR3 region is CASTDGDRVSYEQYF.

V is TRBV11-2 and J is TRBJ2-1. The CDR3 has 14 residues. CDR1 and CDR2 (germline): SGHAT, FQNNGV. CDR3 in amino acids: CASSLASVGNEQFF. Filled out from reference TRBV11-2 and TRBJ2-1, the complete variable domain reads EAGVAQSPRYKIIEKRQSVAFWCNPISGHATLYWYQQILGQGPKLLIQFQNNGVVDDSQLPKDRFSAERLKGVDSTLKIQPAKLEDSAVYLCASSLASVGNEQFFGPGTRLTVL.

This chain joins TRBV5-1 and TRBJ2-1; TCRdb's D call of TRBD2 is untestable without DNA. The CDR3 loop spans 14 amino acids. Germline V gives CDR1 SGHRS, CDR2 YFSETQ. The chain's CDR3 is CASSALGQEGEQFF.

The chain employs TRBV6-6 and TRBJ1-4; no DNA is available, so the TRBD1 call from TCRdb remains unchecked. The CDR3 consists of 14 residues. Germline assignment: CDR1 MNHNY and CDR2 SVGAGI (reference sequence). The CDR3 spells CASSQDRSDEKLFF.

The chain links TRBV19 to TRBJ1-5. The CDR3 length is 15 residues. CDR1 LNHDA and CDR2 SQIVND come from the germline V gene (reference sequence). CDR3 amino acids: CASSTGPSRNQPQHF.

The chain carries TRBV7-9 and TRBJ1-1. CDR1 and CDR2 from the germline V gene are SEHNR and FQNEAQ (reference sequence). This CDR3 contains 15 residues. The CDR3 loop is CASSLVVGPNTEAFF.

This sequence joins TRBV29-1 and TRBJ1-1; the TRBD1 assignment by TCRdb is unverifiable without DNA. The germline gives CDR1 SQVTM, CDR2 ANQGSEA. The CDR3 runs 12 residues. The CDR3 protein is CSVDRQGYEAFF.

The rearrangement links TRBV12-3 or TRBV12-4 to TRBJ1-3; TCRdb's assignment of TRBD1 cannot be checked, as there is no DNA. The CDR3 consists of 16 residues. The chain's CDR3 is CASSRERGGSGNTIYF.

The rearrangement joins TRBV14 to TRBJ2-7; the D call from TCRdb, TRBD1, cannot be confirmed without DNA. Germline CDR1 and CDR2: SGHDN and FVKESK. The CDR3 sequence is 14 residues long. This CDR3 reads CASSQGAGVPLQYF. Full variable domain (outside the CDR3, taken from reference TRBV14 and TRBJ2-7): EAGVTQFPSHSVIEKGQTVTLRCDPISGHDNLYWYRRVMGKEIKFLLHFVKESKQDESGMPNNRFLAERTGGTYSTLKVQPAELEDSGVYFCASSQGAGVPLQYFGPGTRLTVT.

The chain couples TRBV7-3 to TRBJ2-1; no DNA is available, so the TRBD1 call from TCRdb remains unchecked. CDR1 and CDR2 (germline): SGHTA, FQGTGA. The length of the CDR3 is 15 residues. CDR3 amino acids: CASSFGTGVYNEQFF.

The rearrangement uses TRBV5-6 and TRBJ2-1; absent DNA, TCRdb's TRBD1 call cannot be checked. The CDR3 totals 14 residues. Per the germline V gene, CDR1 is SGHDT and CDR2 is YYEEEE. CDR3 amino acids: CASSQRRTGNEQFF.